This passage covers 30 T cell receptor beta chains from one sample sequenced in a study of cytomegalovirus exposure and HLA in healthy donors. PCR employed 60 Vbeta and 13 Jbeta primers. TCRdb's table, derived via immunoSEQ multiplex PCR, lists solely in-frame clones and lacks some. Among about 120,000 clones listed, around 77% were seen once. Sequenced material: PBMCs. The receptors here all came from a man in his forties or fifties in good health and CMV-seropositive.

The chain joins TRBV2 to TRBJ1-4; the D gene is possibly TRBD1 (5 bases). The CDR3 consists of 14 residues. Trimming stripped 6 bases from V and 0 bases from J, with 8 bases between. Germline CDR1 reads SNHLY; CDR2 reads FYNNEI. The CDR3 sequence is CASRLGPTNEKLFF. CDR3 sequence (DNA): TGTGCCAGCAGGCTGGGGCCAACTAATGAAAAACTGTTTTTT.

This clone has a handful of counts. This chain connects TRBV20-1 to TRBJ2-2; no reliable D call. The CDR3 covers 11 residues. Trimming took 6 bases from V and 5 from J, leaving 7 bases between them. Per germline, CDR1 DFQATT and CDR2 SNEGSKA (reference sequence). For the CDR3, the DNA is TGCAGTGCCCCCAGGACCGGGGAGCTGTTTTTT. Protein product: CSAPRTGELFF.

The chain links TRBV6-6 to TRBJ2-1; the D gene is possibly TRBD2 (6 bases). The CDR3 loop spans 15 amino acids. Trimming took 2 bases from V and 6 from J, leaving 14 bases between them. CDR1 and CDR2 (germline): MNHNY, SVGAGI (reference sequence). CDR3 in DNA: TGTGCCAGCAGTTACAACGGGGGTCGCTCCAATGAGCAGTTCTTC. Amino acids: CASSYNGGRSNEQFF.

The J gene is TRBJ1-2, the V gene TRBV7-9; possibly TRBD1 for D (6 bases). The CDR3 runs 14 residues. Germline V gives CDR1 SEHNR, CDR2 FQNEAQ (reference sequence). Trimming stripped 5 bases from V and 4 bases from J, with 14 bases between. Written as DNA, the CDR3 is TGTGCCAGCAGCCAATCTCCAGGGGTCTATGGCTACACCTTC. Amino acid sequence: CASSQSPGVYGYTF.

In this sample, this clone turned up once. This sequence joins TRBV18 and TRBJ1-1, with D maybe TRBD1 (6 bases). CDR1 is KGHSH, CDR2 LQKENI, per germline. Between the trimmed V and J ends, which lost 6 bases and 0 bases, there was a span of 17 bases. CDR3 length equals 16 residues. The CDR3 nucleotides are TGTGCCAGCTCCCCTGGACAGATTGTAGTGAACACTGAAGCTTTCTTT. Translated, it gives CASSPGQIVVNTEAFF.

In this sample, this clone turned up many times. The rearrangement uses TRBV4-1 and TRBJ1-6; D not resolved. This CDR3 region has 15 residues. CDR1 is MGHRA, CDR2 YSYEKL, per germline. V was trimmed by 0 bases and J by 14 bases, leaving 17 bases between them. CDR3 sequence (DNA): TGCGCCAGCAGCCAAGATGGCCGCCGAATCGGGACCCTCCACTTT. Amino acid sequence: CASSQDGRRIGTLHF.

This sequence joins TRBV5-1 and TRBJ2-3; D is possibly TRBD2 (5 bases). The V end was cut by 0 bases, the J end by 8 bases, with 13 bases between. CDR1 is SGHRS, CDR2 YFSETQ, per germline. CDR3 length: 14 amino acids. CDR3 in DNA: TGCGCCAGCAGCTTGGCCGGCTCCCGGGGTACGCAGTATTTT. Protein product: CASSLAGSRGTQYF. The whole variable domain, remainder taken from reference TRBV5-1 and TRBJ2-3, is KAGVTQTPRYLIKTRGQQVTLSCSPISGHRSVSWYQQTPGQGLQFLFEYFSETQRNKGNFPGRFSGRQFSNSRSEMNVSTLELGDSALYLCASSLAGSRGTQYFGPGTRLTVL.

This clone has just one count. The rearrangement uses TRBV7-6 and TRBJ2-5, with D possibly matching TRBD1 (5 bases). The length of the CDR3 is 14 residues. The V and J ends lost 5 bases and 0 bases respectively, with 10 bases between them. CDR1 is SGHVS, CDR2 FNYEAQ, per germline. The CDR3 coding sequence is TGTGCCAGCAGCAAGGGGATTCACCAAGAGACCCAGTACTTC. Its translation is CASSKGIHQETQYF.

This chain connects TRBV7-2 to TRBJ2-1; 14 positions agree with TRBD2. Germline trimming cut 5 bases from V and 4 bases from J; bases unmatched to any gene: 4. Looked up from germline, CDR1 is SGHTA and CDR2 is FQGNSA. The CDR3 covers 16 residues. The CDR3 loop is CASSAGTSGGYNEQFF. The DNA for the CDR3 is TGTGCCAGCAGCGCCGGGACTAGCGGGGGATACAATGAGCAGTTCTTC.

This CDR3 reads CASSFYRNPSTDTQYF. DNA of the CDR3: TGTGCCAGCAGCTTTTATAGAAACCCTAGCACAGATACGCAGTATTTT. The chain is built from TRBV7-2 and TRBJ2-3, with unresolved D. Trimming took off 3 bases at V and 0 bases at J, with 13 bases between the two ends. This CDR3 has 16 amino acids. Germline CDR1 and CDR2: SGHTA and FQGNSA.

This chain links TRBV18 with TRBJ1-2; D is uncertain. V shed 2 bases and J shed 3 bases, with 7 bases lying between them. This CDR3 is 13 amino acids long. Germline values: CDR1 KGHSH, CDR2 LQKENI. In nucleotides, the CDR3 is TGTGCCAGCTCACCAACGGGATACTATGGCTACACCTTC. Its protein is CASSPTGYYGYTF.

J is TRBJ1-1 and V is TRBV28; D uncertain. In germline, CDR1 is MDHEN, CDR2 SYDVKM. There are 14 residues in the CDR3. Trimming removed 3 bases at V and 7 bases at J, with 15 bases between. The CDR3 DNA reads TGTGCCAGCAGTTTGGTCGGGGAAGACCTTGAAGCTTTCTTT. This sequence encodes CASSLVGEDLEAFF.

CDR3 DNA sequence: TGTGCCAGCAGCCTGTTTGGTACGACTAGCCGGATGCATACGCAGTATTTT. It codes for CASSLFGTTSRMHTQYF. The chain carries TRBV7-8 and TRBJ2-3; TRBD2 matches 7 bases. In germline, CDR1 is SGHVS, CDR2 FQNEAQ. This CDR3 contains 17 residues. J lost 7 bases, V lost 5 bases, and 18 bases had no gene match.

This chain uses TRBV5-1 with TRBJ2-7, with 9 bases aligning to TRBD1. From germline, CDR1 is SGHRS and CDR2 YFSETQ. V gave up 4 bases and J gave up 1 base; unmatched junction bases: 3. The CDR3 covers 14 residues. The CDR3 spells CASSPGTGSYEQYF. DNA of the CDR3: TGCGCCAGCAGCCCCGGGACAGGGTCCTACGAGCAGTACTTC.

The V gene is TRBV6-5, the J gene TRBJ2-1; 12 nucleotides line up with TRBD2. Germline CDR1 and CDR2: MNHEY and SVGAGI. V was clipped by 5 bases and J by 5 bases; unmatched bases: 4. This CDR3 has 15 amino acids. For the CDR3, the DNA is TGTGCCAGCAGTCTAGCGGGGGGGCCGAACAATGAGCAGTTCTTC. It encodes CASSLAGGPNNEQFF.

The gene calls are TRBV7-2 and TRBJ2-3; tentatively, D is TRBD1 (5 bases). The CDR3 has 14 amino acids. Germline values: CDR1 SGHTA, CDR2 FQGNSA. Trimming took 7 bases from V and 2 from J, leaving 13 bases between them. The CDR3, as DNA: TGTGCCAGCACCCCTAAGGGGTACACAGATACGCAGTATTTT. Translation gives CASTPKGYTDTQYF.

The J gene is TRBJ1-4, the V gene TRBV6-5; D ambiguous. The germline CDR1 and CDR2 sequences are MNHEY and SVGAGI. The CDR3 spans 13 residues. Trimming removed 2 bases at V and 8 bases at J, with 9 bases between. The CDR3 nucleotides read TGTGCCAGCAGTTACCGGGAACTAGAAAAACTGTTTTTT. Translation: CASSYRELEKLFF.

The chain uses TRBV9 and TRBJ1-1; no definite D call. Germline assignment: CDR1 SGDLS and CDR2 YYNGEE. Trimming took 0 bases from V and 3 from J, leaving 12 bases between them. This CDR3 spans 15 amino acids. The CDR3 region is CASSVAPRPDTEAFF. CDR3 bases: TGTGCCAGCAGCGTAGCTCCCCGCCCGGACACTGAAGCTTTCTTT.

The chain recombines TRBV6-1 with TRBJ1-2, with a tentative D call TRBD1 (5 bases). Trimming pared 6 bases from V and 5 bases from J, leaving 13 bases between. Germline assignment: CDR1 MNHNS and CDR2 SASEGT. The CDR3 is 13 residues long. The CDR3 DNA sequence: TGTGCCAGCAGCTTACAGGATAAATATGGCTACACCTTC. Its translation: CASSLQDKYGYTF.

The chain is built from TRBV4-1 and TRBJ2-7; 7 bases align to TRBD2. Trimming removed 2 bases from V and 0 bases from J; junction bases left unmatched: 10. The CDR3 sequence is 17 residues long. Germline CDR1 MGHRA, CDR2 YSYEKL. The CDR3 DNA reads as TGCGCCAGCAGCCAACCGATCGAGGGGAGGGGCTCCTACGAGCAGTACTTC. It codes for CASSQPIEGRGSYEQYF.

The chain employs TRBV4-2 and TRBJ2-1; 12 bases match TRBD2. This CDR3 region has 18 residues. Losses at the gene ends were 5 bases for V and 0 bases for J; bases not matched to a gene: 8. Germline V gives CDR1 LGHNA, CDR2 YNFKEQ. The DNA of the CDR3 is TGTGCCAGCAGCTTGGCTCTAGCGGGGGGGCCCTCCTACAATGAGCAGTTCTTC. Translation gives CASSLALAGGPSYNEQFF.

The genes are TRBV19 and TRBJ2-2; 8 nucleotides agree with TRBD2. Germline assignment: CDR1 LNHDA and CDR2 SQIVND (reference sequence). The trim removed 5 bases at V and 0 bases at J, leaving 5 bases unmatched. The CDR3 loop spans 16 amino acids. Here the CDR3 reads CASSGPGLANTGELFF. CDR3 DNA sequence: TGTGCCAGTAGTGGCCCGGGACTAGCGAACACCGGGGAGCTGTTTTTT.

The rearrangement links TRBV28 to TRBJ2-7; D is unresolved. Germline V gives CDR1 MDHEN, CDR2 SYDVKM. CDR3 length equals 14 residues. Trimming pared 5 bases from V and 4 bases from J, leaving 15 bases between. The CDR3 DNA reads TGTGCCAGCAGTCCACCACCAACACCATACGAGCAGTACTTC. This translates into CASSPPPTPYEQYF.

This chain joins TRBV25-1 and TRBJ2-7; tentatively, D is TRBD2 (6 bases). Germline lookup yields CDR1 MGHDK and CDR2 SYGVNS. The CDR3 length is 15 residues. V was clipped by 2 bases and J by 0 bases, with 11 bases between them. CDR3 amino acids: CASSERTTSSYEQYF. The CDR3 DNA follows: TGTGCCAGCAGTGAAAGGACTACTAGCTCCTACGAGCAGTACTTC.

The CDR3 DNA reads TGTGCCAGCAGCGATAACGGGATGGCGGCGCGTGGCTACACCTTC. It translates to CASSDNGMAARGYTF. The chain employs TRBV6-6 and TRBJ1-2; D is ambiguous. This CDR3 is built from 15 residues. CDR1 is MNHNY and CDR2 is SVGAGI in the germline V gene (reference sequence). V was clipped by 6 bases and J by 7 bases, with 21 bases between them.

The chain's CDR3 is CTAGGRETQYF. CDR3 nucleotides: TGCACGGCAGGGGGGCGCGAGACCCAGTACTTC. The J gene is TRBJ2-5, the V gene TRBV20-1; D might be TRBD1 (7 bases). Germline lookup yields CDR1 DFQATT and CDR2 SNEGSKA (reference sequence). This CDR3 comprises 11 residues.

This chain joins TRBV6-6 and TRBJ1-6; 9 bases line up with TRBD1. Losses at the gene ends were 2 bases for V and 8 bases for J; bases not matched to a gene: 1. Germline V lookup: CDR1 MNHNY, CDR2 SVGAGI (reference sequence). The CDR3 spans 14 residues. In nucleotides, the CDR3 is TGTGCCAGCAGTTACGGGACAGGGCATTCACCCCTCCACTTT. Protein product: CASSYGTGHSPLHF.

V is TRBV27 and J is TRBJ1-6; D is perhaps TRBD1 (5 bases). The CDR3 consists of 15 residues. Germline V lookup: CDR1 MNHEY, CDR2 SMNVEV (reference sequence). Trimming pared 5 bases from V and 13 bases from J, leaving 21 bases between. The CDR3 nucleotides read TGTGCCAGCAGTCCGATACGCACTCAAGGGGCTCCCCTCCACTTT. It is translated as CASSPIRTQGAPLHF.

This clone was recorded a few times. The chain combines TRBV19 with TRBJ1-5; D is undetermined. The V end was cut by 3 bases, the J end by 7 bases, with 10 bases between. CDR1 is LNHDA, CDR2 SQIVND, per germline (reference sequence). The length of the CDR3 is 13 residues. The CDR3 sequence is CASSISVSQPQHF. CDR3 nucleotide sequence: TGTGCCAGTAGTATTTCAGTTTCCCAGCCCCAGCATTTT.

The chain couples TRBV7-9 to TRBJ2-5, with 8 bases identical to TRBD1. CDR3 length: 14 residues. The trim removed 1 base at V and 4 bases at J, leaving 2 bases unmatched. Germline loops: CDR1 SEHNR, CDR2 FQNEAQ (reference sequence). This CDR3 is CASSLGTGGETQYF. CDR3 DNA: TGTGCCAGCAGCTTAGGTACAGGGGGAGAGACCCAGTACTTC.